The 25 T cell receptor beta chains below come from one sample, sequenced in a study of beta chain features in type 1 diabetes. The isolated RNA, all of it, was reverse transcribed, so expressed TCRB transcripts were what got sequenced. The assay was immunoSEQ multiplex PCR, and TCRdb's table has in-frame clones only and misses some. This sample has roughly 700,000 clones, with 13% found just once. For these TCRs, the target antigens are not known. Whole-study results and caveats: Moderate yet significant TCRB CDR3 shortening was seen in Type 1 diabetes patients in all four CD4+ subsets.

Sample: naive CD4+ T cells from blood. The origin of the receptors is a young man with type 1 diabetes.

This clone was observed a few times. The chain uses TRBV6-5 and TRBJ1-2, with D possibly being TRBD1 (6 bases). Trimming took 5 bases from V and 4 from J, leaving 14 bases between them. The V gene's germline CDR1 is MNHEY and CDR2 SVGAGI. CDR3 length equals 14 residues. CDR3 DNA: TGTGCCAGCAGTCGAACTATGGACAGCTATGGCTACACCTTC. Protein product: CASSRTMDSYGYTF.

This clone was recorded a few times. DNA of the CDR3: TGTGCCAGCAGTGAGAGACGGCCAACTAATGAAAAACTGTTTTTT. Amino acids: CASSERRPTNEKLFF. The chain uses TRBV2 and TRBJ1-4; D gene ambiguous. The CDR3 sequence is 15 residues long. CDR1 is SNHLY and CDR2 is FYNNEI in the germline V gene. Between the trimmed V and J ends, which lost 3 bases and 0 bases, there was a span of 8 bases.

The chain uses TRBV7-2 and TRBJ1-5, with D uncertain. The CDR3 runs to 13 residues. CDR1 SGHTA and CDR2 FQGNSA come from the germline V gene. Trimming took 2 bases from V and 2 from J, leaving 4 bases between them. CDR3 residues: CASSLSGNQPQHF. CDR3 DNA sequence: TGTGCCAGCAGCTTAAGTGGCAATCAGCCCCAGCATTTT.

The V call is TRBV4-1, the J call TRBJ2-7; 8 positions match TRBD2. The V segment lost 5 bases and the J segment 0 bases; nucleotides outside the gene matches: 9. The V gene's germline CDR1 is MGHRA and CDR2 YSYEKL. This CDR3 has 16 residues. CDR3 sequence (DNA): TGCGCCAGCAGCGCTAGCCTCGGGGGGGGCTCCTACGAGCAGTACTTC. Translating it yields CASSASLGGGSYEQYF.

This clone has a handful of counts. V and J are TRBV4-1 and TRBJ1-1; D gene uncertain. Germline CDR1 and CDR2: MGHRA and YSYEKL. Trimming removed 1 base at V and 5 bases at J, with 14 bases between. The CDR3 has 15 amino acids. The CDR3 bases are TGCGCCAGCAGCCAAGCCATGACCTCATGGACTGAAGCTTTCTTT. This gives the protein CASSQAMTSWTEAFF.

The gene calls are TRBV30 and TRBJ1-2; D gene ambiguous. CDR3 length equals 13 residues. Trimming removed 7 bases at V and 0 bases at J, with 12 bases between. Germline CDR1 is GTSNPN and CDR2 is SVGIG (reference sequence). CDR3: CALIIQTNYGYTF. CDR3 nucleotide sequence: TGTGCCTTAATAATCCAGACTAACTATGGCTACACCTTC.

Comment on this clone: The sample carries other DNA sequences with the same CDR3. This chain joins TRBV5-1 and TRBJ2-5, with D unclear. The CDR3 runs to 13 residues. V lost 0 bases, J lost 0 bases, and 3 bases lay in between. CDR1 is SGHRS and CDR2 is YFSETQ in the germline V gene. CDR3 loop: CASSLDNQETQYF. In DNA, the CDR3 is TGCGCCAGCAGCTTGGACAACCAAGAGACCCAGTACTTC.

This clone showed up just a few times. V gene TRBV5-4 combines with J gene TRBJ1-2; 8 bases match TRBD1. Germline trimming cut 4 bases from V and 4 bases from J; bases unmatched to any gene: 3. CDR3 length: 13 residues. CDR1 is SGHNT and CDR2 is YYREEE in the germline V gene (reference sequence). DNA for the CDR3: TGTGCCAGCAGCATGGACAGGGTCTATGGCTACACCTTC. As protein: CASSMDRVYGYTF.

This chain joins TRBV10-3 and TRBJ1-2; D gene ambiguous. The CDR3 is 12 amino acids. Germline V gene lookup returns CDR1 ENHRY and CDR2 SYGVKD. The ends were cut back, 10 bases at V and 6 bases at J, with 15 bases in the middle. CDR3 sequence (DNA): TGTGCCACCCAGGCGGACCCCGATGGCTACACCTTC. It encodes CATQADPDGYTF.

This clone was found a few times. The chain is built from TRBV5-1 and TRBJ1-2, with TRBD1 identical over 12 bases. Germline CDR1 SGHRS, CDR2 YFSETQ. This CDR3 is built from 16 residues. The junction had 10 bases not matched to a gene; V was cut back by 3 bases and J by 7 bases. The CDR3 protein is CASSSSPGTGGSGYTF. CDR3 nucleotide sequence: TGCGCCAGCAGCTCCTCTCCCGGGACAGGGGGCAGTGGCTACACCTTC.

The chain links TRBV7-6 to TRBJ2-3; 10 bases line up with TRBD2. From germline, CDR1 is SGHVS and CDR2 FNYEAQ. V gave up 5 bases and J gave up 5 bases; unmatched junction bases: 10. The CDR3 loop spans 16 amino acids. This CDR3 is CASSLSGGVVGDTQYF. CDR3 sequence (DNA): TGTGCCAGCAGCCTCAGCGGGGGGGTGGTAGGAGATACGCAGTATTTT.

The V gene is TRBV6-6, the J gene TRBJ1-5; 7 nucleotides align to TRBD1. This CDR3 contains 14 residues. V trimming: 10 bases; J trimming: 0 bases; junction bases outside the gene matches: 6. Germline CDR1 reads MNHNY; CDR2 reads SVGAGI (reference sequence). CDR3 DNA: TGTGCCACGGTGACAGGGATTAGCAATCAGCCCCAGCATTTT. This encodes CATVTGISNQPQHF.

This clone was counted between two and nine times. The rearrangement links TRBV5-4 to TRBJ1-6, with D perhaps TRBD1 (6 bases). Germline V lookup: CDR1 SGHNT, CDR2 YYREEE (reference sequence). Deletions cut 2 bases from V and 0 bases from J, with 9 bases between. This CDR3 contains 16 residues. Written as DNA, the CDR3 is TGTGCCAGCAGCTTAGGGGGACTCTCCTATAATTCACCCCTCCACTTT. It yields the protein CASSLGGLSYNSPLHF.

This clone has just a few counts. This CDR3 is CASSVASSSYNEQFF. In DNA, the CDR3 is TGTGCCAGCAGCGTAGCCTCGAGCTCCTACAATGAGCAGTTCTTC. The chain carries TRBV9 and TRBJ2-1; no definite D call. The CDR3 is 15 residues long. The V end lost 0 bases, the J end lost 0 bases, and 7 bases lay between the germline ends. Germline assignment: CDR1 SGDLS and CDR2 YYNGEE.

This clone showed up just a few times. DNA of the CDR3: TGTGCCAGCAGCTCCCGACAGTCCTACGAGCAGTACTTC. The encoded protein is CASSSRQSYEQYF. The rearrangement uses TRBV7-6 and TRBJ2-7, with D perhaps TRBD1 (5 bases). CDR3 length equals 13 residues. CDR1 is SGHVS and CDR2 is FNYEAQ in the germline V gene. Trimming stripped 4 bases from V and 1 base from J, with 8 bases between.

V gene TRBV7-2 combines with J gene TRBJ2-6; D is uncertain. The V end was cut by 3 bases, the J end by 0 bases, with 15 bases between. The CDR3 is 18 amino acids. Germline values: CDR1 SGHTA, CDR2 FQGNSA. The CDR3 nucleotides are TGTGCCAGCAGCTTCCCGGCATTGGGTGTCTCTGGGGCCAACGTCCTGACTTTC. This gives the protein CASSFPALGVSGANVLTF. Supplemented by reference TRBV7-2 and TRBJ2-6, the full variable domain reads GAGVSQSPSNKVTEKGKDVELRCDPISGHTALYWYRQSLGQGLEFLIYFQGNSAPDKSGLPSDRFSAERTGGSVSTLTIQRTQQEDSAVYLCASSFPALGVSGANVLTFGAGSRLTVL.

The table lists this clone with a few counts. The V and J genes are TRBV25-1 and TRBJ2-2, with a possible D match to TRBD2 (6 bases). Between the trimmed V and J ends, which lost 6 bases and 4 bases, there was a span of 15 bases. Germline V gene sequence: CDR1 MGHDK, CDR2 SYGVNS. The CDR3 has 15 amino acids. The CDR3 protein is CASSRHEEGTGELFF. CDR3 coding DNA: TGTGCCAGCAGCAGACATGAGGAGGGCACCGGGGAGCTGTTTTTT.

This clone showed up just a few times. The chain recombines TRBV18 with TRBJ1-1; 7 bases are shared with TRBD1. Germline values: CDR1 KGHSH, CDR2 LQKENI. Trimming cost V 2 bases and J 4 bases; bases outside gene matches: 4. The CDR3 has 14 residues. The CDR3 sequence: CASSPLTGITEAFF. For the CDR3, the DNA is TGTGCCAGCTCACCATTGACAGGGATCACTGAAGCTTTCTTT.

CDR3 DNA sequence: TGCGCCAGCAGCTTGGAAGGAACCGGTAACTATGGCTACACCTTC. It specifies CASSLEGTGNYGYTF. J is TRBJ1-2 and V is TRBV5-1, with no clear D. This CDR3 comprises 15 residues. V was shortened by 0 bases and J by 1 base, with 10 bases between the two germline ends. Per germline, CDR1 SGHRS and CDR2 YFSETQ.

This clone was seen more than once but under ten times. The chain employs TRBV27 and TRBJ1-2; no definite D call. The V gene's germline CDR1 is MNHEY and CDR2 SMNVEV (reference sequence). The CDR3 loop spans 13 amino acids. Trimming left V 3 bases short and J 4 bases short, with 9 bases between. The CDR3 sequence: CASSFSVGYGYTF. CDR3 coding DNA: TGTGCCAGCAGTTTTAGCGTCGGCTATGGCTACACCTTC.

The genes are TRBV6-6 and TRBJ1-1; D remains unclear. Germline V gives CDR1 MNHNY, CDR2 SVGAGI (reference sequence). The ends were cut back, 9 bases at V and 4 bases at J, with 12 bases in the middle. The CDR3 covers 12 residues. Here the CDR3 DNA reads TGTGCCAGTCGGCCGAGGAGCACTGAAGCTTTCTTT. Amino acids: CASRPRSTEAFF.

The table lists this clone with a few counts. The V and J genes are TRBV19 and TRBJ2-5; D is possibly TRBD1 or TRBD2 (6 bases each). Trimming shortened V by 5 bases and J by 4 bases, and 17 bases separated the two germline ends. This CDR3 spans 15 amino acids. CDR1 and CDR2 (germline): LNHDA, SQIVND (reference sequence). CDR3 nucleotides: TGTGCCAGTAGTCTGGGGGCGGGGAGGCTAGAGACCCAGTACTTC. As protein: CASSLGAGRLETQYF.

The sample holds a few counts of this clone. In DNA form, the CDR3 reads TGTGCCAGCAGCCCCCGAGGGGTAGCGGGTGTGGATACGCAGTATTTT. Its protein product is CASSPRGVAGVDTQYF. The rearrangement uses TRBV5-6 and TRBJ2-3; TRBD2 matches 7 bases. The junction had 14 bases not matched to a gene; V was cut back by 4 bases and J by 6 bases. Germline CDR1 is SGHDT and CDR2 is YYEEEE. This CDR3 spans 16 amino acids.

V usage is TRBV2 and J usage is TRBJ2-2; 8 bases agree with TRBD2. V gave up 7 bases and J gave up 7 bases; unmatched junction bases: 8. The CDR3 contains 14 residues. Germline V gene lookup returns CDR1 SNHLY and CDR2 FYNNEI. The CDR3 region is CASTNGLAFGELFF. The CDR3 DNA sequence: TGTGCCAGCACAAATGGACTAGCCTTCGGGGAGCTGTTTTTT.

The chain uses TRBV29-1 and TRBJ1-1; 8 nucleotides match TRBD1. CDR3 length: 15 amino acids. Trimming cost V 3 bases and J 4 bases; bases outside gene matches: 10. Looked up from germline, CDR1 is SQVTM and CDR2 is ANQGSEA. CDR3 in amino acids: CSVEAGAGGFTEAFF. The CDR3 DNA reads TGCAGCGTTGAGGCGGGAGCAGGGGGCTTCACTGAAGCTTTCTTT.